This T cell receptor beta chain originates from a study of response to subunit inactivated influenza vaccine. Trimming left V 3 bases short and J 0 bases short, with 9 bases between. The CDR3 is made up of 15 amino acids. TCRdb re-called the RT-PCR reads with MiXCR, one entry per CDR3 protein. The sample has roughly 550,000 distinct CDR3 sequences, around 21% seen once. The sample was also reused in another study, on T cells expressing NK-cell markers. That source adds: It was by 5'RACE template switching with UMIs that TCR beta cDNA was made. Sorted CD3+CD56+NKG2C+, CD3+CD56+NKG2C- and CD3+CD56-NKG2C+ T cells supplied TCR beta repertoires. Most of the eight sequenced donors tested HCMV-seropositive; one tested seronegative. In four donors, dominant clonotypes made up 28.3-60.1% of CD3+CD56-NKG2C+ cells.

The clonotype was recovered from a man in his forties or fifties who received an inactivated influenza vaccine. The chain combines TRBV12-3 or TRBV12-4 with TRBJ2-1, with D possibly matching TRBD2 (6 bases). Specimen: CD4+ T cells sorted from PBMCs, collected 11 to 12 days after vaccination. CDR3 DNA sequence: TGTGCCAGCAGTTTTCGGCGGGGCTCCTACAATGAGCAGTTCTTC. Protein: CASSFRRGSYNEQFF.